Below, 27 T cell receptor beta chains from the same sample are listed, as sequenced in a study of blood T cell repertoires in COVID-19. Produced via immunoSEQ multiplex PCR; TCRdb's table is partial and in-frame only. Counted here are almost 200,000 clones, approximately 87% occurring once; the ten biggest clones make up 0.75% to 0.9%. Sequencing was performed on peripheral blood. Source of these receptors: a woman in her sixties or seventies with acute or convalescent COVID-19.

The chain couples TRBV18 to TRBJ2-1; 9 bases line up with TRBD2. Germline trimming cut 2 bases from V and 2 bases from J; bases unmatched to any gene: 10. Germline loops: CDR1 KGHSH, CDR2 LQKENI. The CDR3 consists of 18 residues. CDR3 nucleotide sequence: TGTGCCAGCTCACCATTCTCGACTAGCGGAACCACCTACAATGAGCAGTTCTTC. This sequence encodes CASSPFSTSGTTYNEQFF. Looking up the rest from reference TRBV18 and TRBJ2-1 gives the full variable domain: NAGVMQNPRHLVRRRGQEARLRCSPMKGHSHVYWYRQLPEEGLKFMVYLQKENIIDESGMPKERFSAEFPKEGPSILRIQQVVRGDSAAYFCASSPFSTSGTTYNEQFFGPGTRLTVL.

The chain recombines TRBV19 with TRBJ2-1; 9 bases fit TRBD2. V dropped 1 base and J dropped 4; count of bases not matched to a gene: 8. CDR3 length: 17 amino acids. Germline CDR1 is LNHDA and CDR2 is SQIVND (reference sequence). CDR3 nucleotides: TGTGCCAGTAGTATAGCTTGGGGACTAGCAGCTTACAATGAGCAGTTCTTC. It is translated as CASSIAWGLAAYNEQFF.

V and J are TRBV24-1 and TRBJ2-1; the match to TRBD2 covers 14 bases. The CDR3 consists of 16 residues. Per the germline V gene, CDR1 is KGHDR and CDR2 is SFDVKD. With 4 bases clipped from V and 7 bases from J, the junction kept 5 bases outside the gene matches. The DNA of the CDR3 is TGTGCCACCAGTGACGGGACTAGCGGGAGAAGGAATGAGCAGTTCTTC. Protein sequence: CATSDGTSGRRNEQFF.

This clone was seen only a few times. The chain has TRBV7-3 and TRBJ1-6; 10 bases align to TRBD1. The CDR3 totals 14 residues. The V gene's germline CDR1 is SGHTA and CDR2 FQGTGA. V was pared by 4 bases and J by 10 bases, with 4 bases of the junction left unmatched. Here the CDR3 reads CASSSTGGRSPLHF. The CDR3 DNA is TGTGCCAGCAGCTCGACAGGGGGCAGGTCACCCCTCCACTTT.

CDR3 protein: CASSFGTGGSYEQYF. In DNA, the CDR3 is TGTGCCAGCAGCTTCGGGACAGGGGGATCCTACGAGCAGTACTTC. The rearrangement joins TRBV11-2 to TRBJ2-7; 11 nucleotides match TRBD1. Germline-derived CDR1 and CDR2 are SGHAT and FQNNGV. Unmatched junction bases numbered 2, after V lost 3 bases and J lost 1 base. The CDR3 consists of 15 residues.

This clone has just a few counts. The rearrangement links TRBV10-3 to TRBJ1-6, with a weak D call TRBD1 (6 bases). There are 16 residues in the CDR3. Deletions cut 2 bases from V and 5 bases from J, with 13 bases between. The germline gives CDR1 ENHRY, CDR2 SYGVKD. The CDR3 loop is CAISEPQGLHNSPLHF. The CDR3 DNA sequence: TGTGCCATCAGTGAGCCGCAGGGGCTGCATAATTCACCCCTCCACTTT.

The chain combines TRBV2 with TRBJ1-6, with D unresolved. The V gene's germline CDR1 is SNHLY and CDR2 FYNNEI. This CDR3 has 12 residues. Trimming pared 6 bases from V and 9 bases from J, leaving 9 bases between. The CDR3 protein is CASSPNSSPLHF. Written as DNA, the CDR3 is TGTGCCAGCAGCCCTAATAGTTCACCCCTCCACTTT.

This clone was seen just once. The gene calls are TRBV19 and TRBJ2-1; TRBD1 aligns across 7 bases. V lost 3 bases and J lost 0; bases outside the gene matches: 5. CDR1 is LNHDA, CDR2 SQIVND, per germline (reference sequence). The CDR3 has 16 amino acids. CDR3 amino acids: CASSMGSGGSYNEQFF. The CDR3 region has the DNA TGTGCCAGTAGTATGGGGTCAGGGGGCTCCTACAATGAGCAGTTCTTC.

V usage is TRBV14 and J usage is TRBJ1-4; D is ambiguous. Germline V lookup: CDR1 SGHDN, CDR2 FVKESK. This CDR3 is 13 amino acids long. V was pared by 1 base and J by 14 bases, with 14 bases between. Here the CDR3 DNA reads TGTGCCAGCAGCCAAGCGCGGAGTGCGAATCTGTTTTTT. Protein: CASSQARSANLFF. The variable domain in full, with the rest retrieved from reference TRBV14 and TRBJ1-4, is EAGVTQFPSHSVIEKGQTVTLRCDPISGHDNLYWYRRVMGKEIKFLLHFVKESKQDESGMPNNRFLAERTGGTYSTLKVQPAELEDSGVYFCASSQARSANLFFGSGTQLSVL.

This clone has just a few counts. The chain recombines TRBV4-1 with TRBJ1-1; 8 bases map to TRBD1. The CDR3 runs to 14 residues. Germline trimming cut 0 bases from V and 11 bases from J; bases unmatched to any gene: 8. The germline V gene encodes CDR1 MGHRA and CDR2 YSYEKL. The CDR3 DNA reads TGCGCCAGCAGCCAAGATCTAGACAGGGGAGTGGCTTTCTTT. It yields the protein CASSQDLDRGVAFF.

CDR3 DNA sequence: TGTGCCAGCAGTGAATACAGCAGCTCCTATAATTCACCCCTCCACTTT. As protein: CASSEYSSSYNSPLHF. V gene TRBV6-1 combines with J gene TRBJ1-6, with D unresolved. This CDR3 spans 16 amino acids. Germline assignment: CDR1 MNHNS and CDR2 SASEGT. Trimming cost V 2 bases and J 0 bases, with 8 bases left between them.

The CDR3 DNA follows: TGTGCCAGCTCACCGGCATCCCAAGAGACCCAGTACTTC. This translates into CASSPASQETQYF. This rearrangement joins TRBV18 to TRBJ2-5; no clear D gene. V lost 3 bases and J lost 1, with 6 bases in between. The CDR3 covers 13 residues. Germline V gene data show CDR1 as KGHSH and CDR2 as LQKENI.

The CDR3 DNA is TGTGCCACCAGTGATTCGGAGGGTACCACAGATACGCAGTATTTT. Translated, it gives CATSDSEGTTDTQYF. The V call is TRBV24-1, the J call TRBJ2-3; TRBD2 might be the D (6 bases). V lost 2 bases and J 2 bases, leaving 10 bases between the germline ends. Germline V gene sequence: CDR1 KGHDR, CDR2 SFDVKD. The CDR3 has 15 amino acids.

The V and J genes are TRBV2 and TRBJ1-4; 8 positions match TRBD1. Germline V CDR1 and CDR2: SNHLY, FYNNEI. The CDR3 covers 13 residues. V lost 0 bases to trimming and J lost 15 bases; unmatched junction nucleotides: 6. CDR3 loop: CASSEARTGKVFF. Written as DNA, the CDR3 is TGTGCCAGCAGTGAAGCGCGGACAGGGAAGGTGTTTTTT. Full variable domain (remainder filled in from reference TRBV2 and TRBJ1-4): EPEVTQTPSHQVTQMGQEVILRCVPISNHLYFYWYRQILGQKVEFLVSFYNNEISEKSEIFDDQFSVERPDGSNFTLKIRSTKLEDSAMYFCASSEARTGKVFFGSGTQLSVL.

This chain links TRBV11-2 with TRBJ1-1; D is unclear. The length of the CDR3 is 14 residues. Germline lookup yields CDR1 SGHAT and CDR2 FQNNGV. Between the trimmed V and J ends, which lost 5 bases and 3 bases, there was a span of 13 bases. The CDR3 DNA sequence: TGTGCCAGCAGCCAGAGGGTGGGTTACACTGAAGCTTTCTTT. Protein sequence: CASSQRVGYTEAFF.

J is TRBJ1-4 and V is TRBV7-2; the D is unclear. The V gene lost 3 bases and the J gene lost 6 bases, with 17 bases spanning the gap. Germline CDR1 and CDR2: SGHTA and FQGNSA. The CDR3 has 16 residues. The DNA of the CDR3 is TGTGCCAGCAGCTTGAGGTCAGCAGAATATTATGAAAAACTGTTTTTT. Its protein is CASSLRSAEYYEKLFF.

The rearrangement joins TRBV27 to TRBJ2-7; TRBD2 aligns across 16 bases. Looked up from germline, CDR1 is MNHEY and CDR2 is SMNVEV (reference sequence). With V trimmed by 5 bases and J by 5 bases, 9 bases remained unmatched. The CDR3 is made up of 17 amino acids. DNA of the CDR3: TGTGCCAGCAGTCGATTGGGACTAGCGGGAGGGCGGGACGAGCAGTACTTC. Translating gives CASSRLGLAGGRDEQYF.

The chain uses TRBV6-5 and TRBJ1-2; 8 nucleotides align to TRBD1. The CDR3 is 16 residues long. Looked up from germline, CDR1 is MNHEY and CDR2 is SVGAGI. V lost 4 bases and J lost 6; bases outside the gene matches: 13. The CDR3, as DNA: TGTGCCAGCAGTTTCCTGAGCGGTACAGGGGGAAATGGCTACACCTTC. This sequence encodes CASSFLSGTGGNGYTF.

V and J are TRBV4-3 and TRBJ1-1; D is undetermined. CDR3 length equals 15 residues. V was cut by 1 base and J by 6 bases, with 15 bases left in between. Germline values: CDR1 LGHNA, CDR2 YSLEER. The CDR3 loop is CASSQGPGGSAEAFF. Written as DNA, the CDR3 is TGCGCCAGCAGCCAAGGGCCGGGAGGTTCGGCTGAAGCTTTCTTT.

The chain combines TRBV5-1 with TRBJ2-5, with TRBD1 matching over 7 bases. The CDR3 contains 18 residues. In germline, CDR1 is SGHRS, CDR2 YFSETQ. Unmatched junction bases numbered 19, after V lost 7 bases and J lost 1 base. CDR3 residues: CASAPGQITGTLQETQYF. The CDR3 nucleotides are TGCGCCAGCGCTCCGGGACAGATAACTGGGACGCTCCAAGAGACCCAGTACTTC.

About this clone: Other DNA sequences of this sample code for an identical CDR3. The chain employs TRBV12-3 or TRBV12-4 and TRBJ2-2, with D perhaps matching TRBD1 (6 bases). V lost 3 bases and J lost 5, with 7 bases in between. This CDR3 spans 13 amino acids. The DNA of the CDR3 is TGTGCCAGCAGTTTTCAGGGGACCGGGGAGCTGTTTTTT. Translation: CASSFQGTGELFF.

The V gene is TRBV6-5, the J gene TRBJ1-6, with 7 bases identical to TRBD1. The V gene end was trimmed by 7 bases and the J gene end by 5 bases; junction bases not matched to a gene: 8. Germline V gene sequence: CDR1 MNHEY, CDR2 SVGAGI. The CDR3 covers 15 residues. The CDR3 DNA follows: TGTGCCAGCAACGACAGGGAAAGACATAATTCACCCCTCCACTTT. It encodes CASNDRERHNSPLHF.

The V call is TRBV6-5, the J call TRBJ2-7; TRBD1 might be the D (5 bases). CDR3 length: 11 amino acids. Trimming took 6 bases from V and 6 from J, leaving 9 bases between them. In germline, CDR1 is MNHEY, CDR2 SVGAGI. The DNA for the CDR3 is TGTGCCAGCAGCGATACAGGCGAGCAGTACTTC. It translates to CASSDTGEQYF.

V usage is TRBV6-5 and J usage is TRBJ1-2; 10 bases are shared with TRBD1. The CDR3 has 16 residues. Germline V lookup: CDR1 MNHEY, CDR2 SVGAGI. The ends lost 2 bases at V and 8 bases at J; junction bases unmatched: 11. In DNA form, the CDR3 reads TGTGCCAGCAGTTACCTGACAGGGGGCGAGGTTGAAGGCTACACCTTC. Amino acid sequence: CASSYLTGGEVEGYTF.

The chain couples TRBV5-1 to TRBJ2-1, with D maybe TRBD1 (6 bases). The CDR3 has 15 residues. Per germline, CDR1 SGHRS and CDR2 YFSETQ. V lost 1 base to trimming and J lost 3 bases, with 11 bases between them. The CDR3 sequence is CASSLISQGYNEQFF. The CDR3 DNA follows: TGCGCCAGCAGCTTGATCTCACAGGGCTACAATGAGCAGTTCTTC.

CDR3 DNA: TGTGCCAGCTCACCAAGGGACAGGGAAACAGATACGCAGTATTTT. Its translation is CASSPRDRETDTQYF. The chain employs TRBV18 and TRBJ2-3; 9 bases map to TRBD1. The CDR3 length is 15 residues. Germline loops: CDR1 KGHSH, CDR2 LQKENI. With V trimmed by 2 bases and J by 3 bases, 3 bases remained unmatched.

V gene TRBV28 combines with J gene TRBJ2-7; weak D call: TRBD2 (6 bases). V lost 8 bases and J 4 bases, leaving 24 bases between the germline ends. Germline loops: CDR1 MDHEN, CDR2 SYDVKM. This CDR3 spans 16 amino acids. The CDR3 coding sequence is TGTGCCAGCGGCCTTAGCGGCCTCGGTGACGGTTACGAGCAGTACTTC. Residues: CASGLSGLGDGYEQYF.